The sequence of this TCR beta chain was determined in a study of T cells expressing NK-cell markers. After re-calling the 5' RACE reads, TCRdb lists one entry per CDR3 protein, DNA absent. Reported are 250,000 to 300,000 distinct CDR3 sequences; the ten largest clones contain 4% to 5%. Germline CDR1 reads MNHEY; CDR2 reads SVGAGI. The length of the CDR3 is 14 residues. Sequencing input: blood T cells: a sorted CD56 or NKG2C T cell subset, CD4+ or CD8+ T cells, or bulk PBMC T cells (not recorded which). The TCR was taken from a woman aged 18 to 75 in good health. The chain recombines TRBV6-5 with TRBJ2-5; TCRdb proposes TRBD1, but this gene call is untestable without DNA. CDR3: CASSYSQGIETQYF.